This TCR beta chain was recovered during a study of blood T cell repertoires in COVID-19. In the study overall: Spain, Italy and the United States supplied samples that represented acute and convalescent COVID-19.

Trimming removed 5 bases at V and 2 bases at J, with 9 bases between. Germline V gene sequence: CDR1 SGHDT, CDR2 YYEEEE. CDR3 size: 13 residues. Participant age was roughly 18 to 95 years, and participants resided in fewer than 30 US areas. Some clones are missing from TCRdb's copy, which holds only in-frame ones; the method was immunoSEQ multiplex PCR. Among hundreds of thousands of clones listed, approximately 90% were seen once. This chain joins TRBV5-6 and TRBJ2-3; D is uncertain. The sequenced material came from PBMCs or T cells enriched from blood (not recorded which). The TCR sequence derives from a woman between 18 and 29 years old who had been exposed to COVID-19. The CDR3 nucleotides read TGTGCCAGCAGTAGACTGCCCACAGATACGCAGTATTTT. This gives the protein CASSRLPTDTQYF.